This T cell receptor (beta chain) derives from a study of blood T cell repertoires in COVID-19. Background on the study: Sites across the United States, Italy and Spain contributed samples from acute and convalescent COVID-19.

Original processing methods: Amplification of reference gene primers was used by the study to estimate nucleated cell counts. Libraries were prepared by immunoSEQ multiplex PCR; TCRdb keeps only in-frame clonotypes and omits some of them. The V and J calls and clone size come from that table; D and trimming were worked out from the DNA. In the table there are 350,000 to 450,000 clones, over 85% of which are singletons. The source material was PBMCs or T cells enriched from blood (not recorded which). The sequence was obtained from a woman aged 25 to 39 who had recovered from COVID-19.

CDR3 nucleotides: TGTGCCAGCATGCGGGACTCACTCTACAATGAGCAGTTCTTC. Translating gives CASMRDSLYNEQFF. J is TRBJ2-1 and V is TRBV25-1; a possible D gene is TRBD2 (6 bases). V was trimmed by 7 bases and J by 3 bases, leaving 13 bases between them. This CDR3 comprises 14 residues. The V gene's germline CDR1 is MGHDK and CDR2 SYGVNS.